The 5 T cell receptor beta chains reported below all come from one sample, sequenced in a study of T cells in localized non-small cell lung cancer. Using immunoSEQ multiplex PCR, the repertoire was profiled, and TCRdb retains in-frame clones only, with some absent. The sample comprises about 800 clones, 30% to 40% of which are singletons, and just under 9.5% rests with the top ten. The material sequenced was normal lung tissue next to the tumor, taken before any cancer treatment. Receptors originate from an older male donor with stage II squamous cell lung carcinoma.

V usage is TRBV28 and J usage is TRBJ2-1; weak D call: TRBD2 (5 bases). Germline V CDR1 and CDR2: MDHEN, SYDVKM. The CDR3 consists of 12 residues. The V end lost 1 base, the J end lost 12 bases, and 10 bases lay between the germline ends. Here the CDR3 reads CASSLYWSGQFF. CDR3 DNA sequence: TGTGCCAGCAGTTTATATTGGAGCGGGCAGTTCTTC.

This clone was seen a few times. This chain uses TRBV1 with TRBJ2-7; no DNA check was done on the table's D call, TRBD1. TRBV1 is a recognized pseudogene. The CDR3 extends over 16 amino acids. The CDR3 region is CASSQDAGTGRYEQYF. CDR3 DNA sequence: TGCGCCAGCAGCCAAGATGCAGGGACAGGTCGCTACGAGCAGTACTTC.

The rearrangement uses TRBV18 and TRBJ2-1; the D is unclear. Trimming took 4 bases from V and 2 from J, leaving 12 bases between them. The CDR3 is 15 amino acids. The germline CDR1 and CDR2 sequences are KGHSH and LQKENI. The CDR3 loop is CASSQALPAYNEQFF. The CDR3 DNA reads as TGTGCCAGCTCACAGGCTCTACCGGCCTACAATGAGCAGTTCTTC. Complete variable domain (other parts from reference TRBV18 and TRBJ2-1): NAGVMQNPRHLVRRRGQEARLRCSPMKGHSHVYWYRQLPEEGLKFMVYLQKENIIDESGMPKERFSAEFPKEGPSILRIQQVVRGDSAAYFCASSQALPAYNEQFFGPGTRLTVL.

The V and J genes are TRBV15 and TRBJ2-3; 9 bases map to TRBD1. Germline V gives CDR1 LNHNV, CDR2 YYDKDF (reference sequence). This CDR3 has 14 amino acids. With V trimmed by 5 bases and J by 4 bases, 4 bases remained unmatched. CDR3 region: CATSRDRAADTQYF. The CDR3 bases are TGTGCCACCAGCCGGGACAGGGCGGCAGATACGCAGTATTTT.

This clone was counted only a few times. The chain carries TRBV2 and TRBJ1-2; a possible D gene is TRBD1 (5 bases). The CDR3 has 14 amino acids. Germline V gives CDR1 SNHLY, CDR2 FYNNEI. The V gene lost 6 bases and the J gene lost 2 bases, with 13 bases spanning the gap. The CDR3 sequence is CASRSGTDNYGYTF. CDR3 coding DNA: TGTGCCAGCAGGTCCGGGACGGACAACTATGGCTACACCTTC. Drawing the rest from reference TRBV2 and TRBJ1-2, the complete variable domain is EPEVTQTPSHQVTQMGQEVILRCVPISNHLYFYWYRQILGQKVEFLVSFYNNEISEKSEIFDDQFSVERPDGSNFTLKIRSTKLEDSAMYFCASRSGTDNYGYTFGSGTRLTVV.